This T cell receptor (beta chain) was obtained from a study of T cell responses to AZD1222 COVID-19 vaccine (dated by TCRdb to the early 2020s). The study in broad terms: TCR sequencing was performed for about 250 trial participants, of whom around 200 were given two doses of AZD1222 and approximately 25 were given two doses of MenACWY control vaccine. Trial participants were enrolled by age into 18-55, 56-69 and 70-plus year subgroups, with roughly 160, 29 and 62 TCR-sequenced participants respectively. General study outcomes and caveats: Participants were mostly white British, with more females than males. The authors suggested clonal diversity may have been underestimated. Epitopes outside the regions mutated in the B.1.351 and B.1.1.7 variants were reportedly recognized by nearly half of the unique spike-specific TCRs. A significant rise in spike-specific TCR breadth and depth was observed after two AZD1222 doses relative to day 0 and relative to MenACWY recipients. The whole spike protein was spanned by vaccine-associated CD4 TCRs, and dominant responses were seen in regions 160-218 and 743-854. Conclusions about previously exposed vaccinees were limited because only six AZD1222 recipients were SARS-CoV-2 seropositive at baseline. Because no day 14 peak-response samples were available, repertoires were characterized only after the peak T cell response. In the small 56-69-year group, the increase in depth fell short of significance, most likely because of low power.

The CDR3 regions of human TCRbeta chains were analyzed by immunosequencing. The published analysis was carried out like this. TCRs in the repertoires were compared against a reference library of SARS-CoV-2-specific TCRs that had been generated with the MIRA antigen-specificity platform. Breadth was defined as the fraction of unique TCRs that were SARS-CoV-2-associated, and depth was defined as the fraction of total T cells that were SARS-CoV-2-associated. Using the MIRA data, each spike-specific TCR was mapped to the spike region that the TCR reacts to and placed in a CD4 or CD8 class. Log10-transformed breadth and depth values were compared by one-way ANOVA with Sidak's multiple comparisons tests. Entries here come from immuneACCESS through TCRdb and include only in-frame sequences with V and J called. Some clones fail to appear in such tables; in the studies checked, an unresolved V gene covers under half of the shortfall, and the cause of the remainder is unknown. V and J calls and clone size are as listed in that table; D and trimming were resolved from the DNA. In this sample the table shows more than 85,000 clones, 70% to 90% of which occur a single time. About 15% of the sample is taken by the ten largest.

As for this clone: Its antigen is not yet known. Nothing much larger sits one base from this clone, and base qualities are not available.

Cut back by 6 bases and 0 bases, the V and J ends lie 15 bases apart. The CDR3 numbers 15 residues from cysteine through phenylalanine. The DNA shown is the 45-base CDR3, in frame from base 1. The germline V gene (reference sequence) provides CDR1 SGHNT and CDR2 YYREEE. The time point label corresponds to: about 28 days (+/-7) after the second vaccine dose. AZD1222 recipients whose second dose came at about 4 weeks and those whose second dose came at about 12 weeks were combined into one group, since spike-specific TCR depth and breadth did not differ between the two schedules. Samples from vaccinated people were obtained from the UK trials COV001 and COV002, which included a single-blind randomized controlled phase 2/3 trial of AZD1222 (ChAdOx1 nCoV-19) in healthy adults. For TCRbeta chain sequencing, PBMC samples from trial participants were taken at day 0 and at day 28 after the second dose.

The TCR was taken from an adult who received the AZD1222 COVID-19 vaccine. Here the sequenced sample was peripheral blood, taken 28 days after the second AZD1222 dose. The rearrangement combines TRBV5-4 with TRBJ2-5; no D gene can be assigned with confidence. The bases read TGTGCCAGCACCCTCGGTCTGGGGTACCAAGAGACCCAGTACTTC. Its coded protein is CASTLGLGYQETQYF.